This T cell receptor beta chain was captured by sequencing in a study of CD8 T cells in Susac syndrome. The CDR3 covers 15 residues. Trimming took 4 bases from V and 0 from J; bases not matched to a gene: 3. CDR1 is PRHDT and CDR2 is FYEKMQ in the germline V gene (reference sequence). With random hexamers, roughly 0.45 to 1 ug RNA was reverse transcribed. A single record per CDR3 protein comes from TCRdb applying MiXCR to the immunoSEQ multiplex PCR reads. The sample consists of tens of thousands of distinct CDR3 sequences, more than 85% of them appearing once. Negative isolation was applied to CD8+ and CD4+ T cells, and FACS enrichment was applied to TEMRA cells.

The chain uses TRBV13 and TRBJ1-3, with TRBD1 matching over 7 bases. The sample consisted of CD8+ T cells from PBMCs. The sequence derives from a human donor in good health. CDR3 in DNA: TGTGCCAGCAGCTACACAGGGGCCTCTGGAAACACCATATATTTT. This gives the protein CASSYTGASGNTIYF.